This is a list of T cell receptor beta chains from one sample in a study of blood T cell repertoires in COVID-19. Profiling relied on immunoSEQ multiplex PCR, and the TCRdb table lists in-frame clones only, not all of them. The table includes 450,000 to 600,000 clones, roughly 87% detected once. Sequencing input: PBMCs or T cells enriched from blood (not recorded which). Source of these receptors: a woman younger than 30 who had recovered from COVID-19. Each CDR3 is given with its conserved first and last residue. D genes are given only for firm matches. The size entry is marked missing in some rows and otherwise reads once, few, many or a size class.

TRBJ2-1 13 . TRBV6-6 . CASSPGTLNEQFF TGTGCCAGCAGTCCCGGGACTCTCAATGAGCAGTTCTTC
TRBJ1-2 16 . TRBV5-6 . CASSLANTGWNYGYTF TGTGCCAGCAGCTTGGCCAATACAGGGTGGAACTATGGCTACACCTTC
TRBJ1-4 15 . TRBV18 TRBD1 CASSSLDRGNEKLFF TGTGCCAGCTCATCCCTCGACAGGGGGAATGAAAAACTGTTTTTT
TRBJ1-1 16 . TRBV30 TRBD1 CAWSARAGGEDTEAFF TGTGCCTGGAGTGCTCGGGCAGGGGGCGAGGACACTGAAGCTTTCTTT
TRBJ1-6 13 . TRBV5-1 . CASSIGDSSPLHF TGCGCCAGCAGCATCGGAGACAGTTCACCCCTCCACTTT
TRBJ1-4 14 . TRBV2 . CASSEQGFDEKLFF TGTGCCAGCAGTGAACAGGGTTTTGATGAAAAACTGTTTTTT
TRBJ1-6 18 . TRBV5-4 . CASSLVGRSISRNSPLHF TGTGCCAGCAGCTTGGTAGGAAGGTCTATCTCTAGGAATTCACCCCTCCACTTT
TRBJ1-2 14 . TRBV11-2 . CASSLSGLDYGYTF TGTGCCAGCAGCTTATCAGGGTTGGACTATGGCTACACCTTC
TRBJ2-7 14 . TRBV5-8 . CASTQHRVSYEQYF TGTGCCAGCACTCAGCACAGGGTTTCCTACGAGCAGTACTTC
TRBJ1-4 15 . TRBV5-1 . CASSLTGTLDEKLFF TGCGCCAGCAGCTTGACTGGGACACTCGATGAAAAACTGTTTTTT
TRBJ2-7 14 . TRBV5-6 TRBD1 CASSFGTGSDEQYF TGTGCCAGCAGCTTCGGGACAGGGAGCGACGAGCAGTACTTC
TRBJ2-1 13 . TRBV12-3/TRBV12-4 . CASSKPDFNEQFF TGTGCCAGCAGTAAGCCGGACTTTAATGAGCAGTTCTTC
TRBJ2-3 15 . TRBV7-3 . CASSSRRGGADTQYF TGTGCCAGCAGCTCTAGGAGGGGGGGCGCAGATACGCAGTATTTT
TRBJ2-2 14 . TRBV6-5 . CASSYVLSTGELFF TGTGCCAGCAGTTACGTGCTTAGCACCGGGGAGCTGTTTTTT
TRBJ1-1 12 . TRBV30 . CAWTPLGSEAFF TGTGCCTGGACCCCACTCGGGAGTGAAGCTTTCTTT
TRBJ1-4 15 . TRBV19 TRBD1 CASWPGQGRDEKLFF TGTGCCAGCTGGCCGGGACAGGGAAGGGATGAAAAACTGTTTTTT
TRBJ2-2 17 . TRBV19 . CASSPQGRLLNTGELFF TGTGCCAGTAGCCCACAGGGCCGACTGTTGAACACCGGGGAGCTGTTTTTT
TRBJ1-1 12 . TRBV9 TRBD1 CASTGQGAEAFF TGTGCCAGCACAGGACAGGGGGCTGAAGCTTTCTTT
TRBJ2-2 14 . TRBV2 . CASGPGVNTGELFF TGTGCCAGCGGCCCGGGGGTGAACACCGGGGAGCTGTTTTTT
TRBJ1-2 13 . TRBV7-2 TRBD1 CASSLGGQGASTF TGTGCCAGCAGCTTAGGGGGACAGGGAGCTTCCACCTTC
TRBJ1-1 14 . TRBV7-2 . CASSLTGKGGEAFF TGTGCCAGCAGCTTAACAGGGAAAGGTGGTGAAGCTTTCTTT
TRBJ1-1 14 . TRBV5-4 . CASSLVQGGTEAFF TGTGCCAGCAGCTTGGTTCAGGGTGGGACTGAAGCTTTCTTT
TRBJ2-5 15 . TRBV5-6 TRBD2 CASSLGGTSPETQYF TGTGCCAGCAGCTTGGGGGGGACTAGCCCGGAGACCCAGTACTTC
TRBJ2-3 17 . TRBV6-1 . CASSEALRGAGTDTQYF TGTGCCAGCAGTGAAGCGCTTCGGGGGGCGGGCACAGATACGCAGTATTTT
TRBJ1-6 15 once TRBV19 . CASSIWEGRNSPLHF TGTGCCAGTAGTATTTGGGAGGGGAGGAATTCACCCCTCCACTTT
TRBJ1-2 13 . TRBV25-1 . CASSTGVYYGYTF TGTGCCAGCAGTACCGGGGTCTACTATGGCTACACCTTC
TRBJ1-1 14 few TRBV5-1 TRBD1 CASSRQGANTEAFF TGCGCCAGCAGCCGTCAGGGGGCGAACACTGAAGCTTTCTTT
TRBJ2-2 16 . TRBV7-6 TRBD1 CASSLRTGAITGELFF TGTGCCAGCAGCCTTAGGACAGGGGCCATCACCGGGGAGCTGTTTTTT
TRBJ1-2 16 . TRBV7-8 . CASSLVAGVSNYGYTF TGTGCCAGCAGCTTAGTGGCAGGGGTTTCTAACTATGGCTACACCTTC
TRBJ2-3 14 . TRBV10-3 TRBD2 CAIRDSGGTDTQYF TGTGCCATCAGAGACAGCGGGGGAACAGATACGCAGTATTTT
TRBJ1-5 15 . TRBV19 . CASSLPGDINQPQHF TGTGCCAGTAGCCTGCCCGGCGACATAAATCAGCCCCAGCATTTT
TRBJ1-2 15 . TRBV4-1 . CASSQDVRQNYGYTF TGCGCCAGCAGCCAAGATGTCCGACAGAACTATGGCTACACCTTC
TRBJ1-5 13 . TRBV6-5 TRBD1 CASSRTGVQPQHF TGTGCCAGCAGCCGGACAGGGGTTCAGCCCCAGCATTTT
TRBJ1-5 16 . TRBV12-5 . CASGLALGDFNQPQHF TGTGCTAGTGGTTTGGCTCTTGGGGACTTCAATCAGCCCCAGCATTTT
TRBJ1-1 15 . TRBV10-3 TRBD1 CAISDPRDRGFEAFF TGTGCCATCAGTGATCCCCGGGACAGGGGGTTTGAAGCTTTCTTT
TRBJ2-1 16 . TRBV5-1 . CASSPLNRAAYNEQFF TGCGCCAGCAGCCCGCTTAACAGGGCCGCCTACAATGAGCAGTTCTTC
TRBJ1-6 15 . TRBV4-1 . CASSQLLPLNSPLHF TGCGCCAGCAGCCAACTCCTCCCACTAAATTCACCCCTCCACTTT
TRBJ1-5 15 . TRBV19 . CASSIRQEGNQPQHF TGTGCCAGTAGTATACGACAGGAGGGCAATCAGCCCCAGCATTTT
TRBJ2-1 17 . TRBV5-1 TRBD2 CASSLSLAGEGVSEQFF TGCGCCAGCAGCTTGTCGCTAGCGGGCGAAGGTGTGAGTGAGCAGTTCTTC
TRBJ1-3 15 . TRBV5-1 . CASRQAPSSGNTIYF TGCGCCAGCAGACAGGCTCCAAGCTCTGGAAACACCATATATTTT
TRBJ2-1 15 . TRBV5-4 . CASSLGEGLYNEQFF TGTGCCAGCAGCTTGGGAGAGGGTTTATACAATGAGCAGTTCTTC
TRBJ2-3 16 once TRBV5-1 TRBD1 CASSLARTGYTDTQYF TGCGCCAGCAGCTTGGCACGGACAGGCTACACAGATACGCAGTATTTT
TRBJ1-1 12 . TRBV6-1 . CASSEAPGRAFF TGTGCCAGCAGTGAAGCGCCAGGGCGAGCTTTCTTT
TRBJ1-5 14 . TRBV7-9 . CASSLETQMQPQHF TGTGCCAGCAGCTTAGAAACCCAGATGCAGCCCCAGCATTTT
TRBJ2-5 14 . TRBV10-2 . CASSTSGIQETQYF .
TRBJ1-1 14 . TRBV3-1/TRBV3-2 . CASSPSTVNTEAFF TGTGCCAGCAGCCCAAGTACGGTGAACACTGAAGCTTTCTTT
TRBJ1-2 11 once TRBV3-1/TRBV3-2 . CASSPGGGYTF TGTGCCAGCAGCCCCGGGGGAGGCTACACCTTC
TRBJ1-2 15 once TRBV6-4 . CASSLHQGSDYGYTF TGTGCCAGCTCCCTACATCAGGGATCTGACTATGGCTACACCTTC